This TCR beta chain was documented in a study of beta chain features in type 1 diabetes. Per germline, CDR1 MDHEN and CDR2 SYDVKM. The CDR3 consists of 13 residues. V shed 8 bases and J shed 9 bases, with 19 bases lying between them. Study-level findings and limits: VDJ junctions sequenced from type 1 diabetes patients showed fewer insertions and more deletions. It was among patients, rather than healthy donors, that naive, central memory and Treg TCRB repertoires appeared more similar.

A word on this clone: What it recognizes is unknown.

The investigators reverse transcribed all of the isolated RNA, so they sequenced expressed TCRB transcripts. Libraries were prepared by immunoSEQ multiplex PCR; TCRdb keeps only in-frame clonotypes and omits some of them. The sample records about 110,000 clones, roughly 40% being singletons. Each population that was sorted was more than 95% pure. What was sequenced was stem cell memory CD4+ T cells from blood. The clonotype comes from a woman younger than 30 in good health. The V gene is TRBV28, the J gene TRBJ1-2; D is perhaps TRBD1 (5 bases). The CDR3 DNA reads as TGTGCCAGCGTTGGGGGGGACCGTCAAAGCTACACCTTC. It yields the protein CASVGGDRQSYTF.